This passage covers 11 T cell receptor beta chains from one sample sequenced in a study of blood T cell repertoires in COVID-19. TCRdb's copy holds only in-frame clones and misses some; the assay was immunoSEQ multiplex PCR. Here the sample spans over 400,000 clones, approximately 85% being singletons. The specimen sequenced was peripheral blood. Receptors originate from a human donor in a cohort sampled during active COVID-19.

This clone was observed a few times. CDR3 DNA: TGTGCCAGCAGCCTAAACAGGGATCAGCCCCAGCATTTT. Its protein is CASSLNRDQPQHF. The gene calls are TRBV7-3 and TRBJ1-5; maybe TRBD1 (6 bases). The CDR3 contains 13 residues. Germline values: CDR1 SGHTA, CDR2 FQGTGA. V lost 5 bases and J 5 bases, leaving 10 bases between the germline ends.

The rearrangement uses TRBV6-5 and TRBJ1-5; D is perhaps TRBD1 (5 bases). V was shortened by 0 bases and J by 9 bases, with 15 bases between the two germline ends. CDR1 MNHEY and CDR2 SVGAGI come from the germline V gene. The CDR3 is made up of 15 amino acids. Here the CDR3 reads CASSYSRRQSGPQHF. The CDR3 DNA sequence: TGTGCCAGCAGTTACTCGCGGCGACAGTCAGGGCCCCAGCATTTT.

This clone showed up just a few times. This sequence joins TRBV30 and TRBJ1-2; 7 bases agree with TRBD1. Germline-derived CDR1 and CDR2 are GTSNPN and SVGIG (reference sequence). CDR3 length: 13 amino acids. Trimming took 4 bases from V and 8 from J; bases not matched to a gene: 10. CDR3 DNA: TGTGCCTGGACCCTAGGGGGCCTGAAGGGCTACACCTTC. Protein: CAWTLGGLKGYTF.

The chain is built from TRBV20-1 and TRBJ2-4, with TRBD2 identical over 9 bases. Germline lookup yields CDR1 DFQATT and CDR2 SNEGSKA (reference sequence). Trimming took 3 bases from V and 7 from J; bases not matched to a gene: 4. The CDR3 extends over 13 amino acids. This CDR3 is CSASSGRANIQYF. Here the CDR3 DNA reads TGCAGTGCTAGTAGCGGGAGAGCGAACATTCAGTACTTC.

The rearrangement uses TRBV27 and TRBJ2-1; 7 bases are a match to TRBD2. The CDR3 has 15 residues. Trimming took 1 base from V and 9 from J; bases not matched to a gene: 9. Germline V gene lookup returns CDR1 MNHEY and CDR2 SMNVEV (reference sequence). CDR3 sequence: CASSLLGGGPIEQFF. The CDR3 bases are TGTGCCAGCAGTTTATTGGGGGGAGGGCCTATTGAGCAGTTCTTC.

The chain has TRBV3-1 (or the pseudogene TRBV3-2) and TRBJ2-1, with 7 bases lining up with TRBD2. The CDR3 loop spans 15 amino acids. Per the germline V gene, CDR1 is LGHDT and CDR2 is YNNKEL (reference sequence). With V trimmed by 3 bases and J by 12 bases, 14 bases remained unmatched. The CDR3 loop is CASSQREAGRIGQFF. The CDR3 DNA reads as TGTGCCAGCAGCCAGCGCGAAGCGGGAAGGATCGGGCAGTTCTTC.

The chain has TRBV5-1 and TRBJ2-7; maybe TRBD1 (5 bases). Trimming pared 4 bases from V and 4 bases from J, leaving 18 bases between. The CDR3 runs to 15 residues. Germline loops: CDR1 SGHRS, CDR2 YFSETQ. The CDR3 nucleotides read TGCGCCAGCAGCGTTGGGGCGGTCCCGACTTACGAGCAGTACTTC. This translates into CASSVGAVPTYEQYF.

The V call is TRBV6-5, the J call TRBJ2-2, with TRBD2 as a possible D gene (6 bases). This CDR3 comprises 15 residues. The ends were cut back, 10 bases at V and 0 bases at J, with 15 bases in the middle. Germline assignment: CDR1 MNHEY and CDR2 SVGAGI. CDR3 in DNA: TGTGCCACCGCGGGACCGACCGCGAACACCGGGGAGCTGTTTTTT. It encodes CATAGPTANTGELFF.

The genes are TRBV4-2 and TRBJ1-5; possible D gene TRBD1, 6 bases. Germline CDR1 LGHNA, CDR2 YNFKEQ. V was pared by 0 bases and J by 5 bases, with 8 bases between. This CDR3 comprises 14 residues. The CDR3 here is CASSQDRGDQPQHF. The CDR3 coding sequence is TGTGCCAGCAGCCAAGACAGGGGAGATCAGCCCCAGCATTTT.

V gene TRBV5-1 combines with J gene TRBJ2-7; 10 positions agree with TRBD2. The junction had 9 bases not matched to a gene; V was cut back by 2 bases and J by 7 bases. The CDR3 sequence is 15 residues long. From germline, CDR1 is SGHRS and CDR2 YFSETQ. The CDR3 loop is CASSFLAGARSEQYF. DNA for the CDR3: TGCGCCAGCAGCTTTCTAGCGGGAGCGCGGAGTGAGCAGTACTTC.

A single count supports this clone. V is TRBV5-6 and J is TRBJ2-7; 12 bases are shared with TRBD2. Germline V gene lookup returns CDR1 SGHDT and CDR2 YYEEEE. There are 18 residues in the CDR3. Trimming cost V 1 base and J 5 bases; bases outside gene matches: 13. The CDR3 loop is CASSLLAQTSGRVDEQYF. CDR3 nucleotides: TGTGCCAGCAGCTTGCTAGCCCAGACTAGCGGGAGAGTTGACGAGCAGTACTTC.